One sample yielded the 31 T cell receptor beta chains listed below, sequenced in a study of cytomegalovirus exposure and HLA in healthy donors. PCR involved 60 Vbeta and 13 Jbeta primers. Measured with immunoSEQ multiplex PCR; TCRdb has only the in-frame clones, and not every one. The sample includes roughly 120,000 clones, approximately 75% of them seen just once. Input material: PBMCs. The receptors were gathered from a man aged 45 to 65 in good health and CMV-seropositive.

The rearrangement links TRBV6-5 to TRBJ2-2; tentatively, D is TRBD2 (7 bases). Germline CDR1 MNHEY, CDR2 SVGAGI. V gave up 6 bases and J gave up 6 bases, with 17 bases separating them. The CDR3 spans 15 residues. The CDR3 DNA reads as TGTGCCAGCAGCTATTGGGTGGGGGGGCCCGGGGAGCTGTTTTTT. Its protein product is CASSYWVGGPGELFF.

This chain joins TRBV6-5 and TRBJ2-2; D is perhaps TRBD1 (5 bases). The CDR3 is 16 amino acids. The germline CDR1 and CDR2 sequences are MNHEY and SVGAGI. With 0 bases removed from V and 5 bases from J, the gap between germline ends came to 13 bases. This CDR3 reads CASSYSVQVSTGELFF. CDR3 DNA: TGTGCCAGCAGTTACTCGGTACAGGTGTCGACCGGGGAGCTGTTTTTT.

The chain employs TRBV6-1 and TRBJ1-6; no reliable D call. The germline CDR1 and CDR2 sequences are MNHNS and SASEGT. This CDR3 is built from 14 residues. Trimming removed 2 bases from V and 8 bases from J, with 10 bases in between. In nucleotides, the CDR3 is TGTGCCAGCAGTGAACTGGGCGGGGATTCACCCCTCCACTTT. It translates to CASSELGGDSPLHF.

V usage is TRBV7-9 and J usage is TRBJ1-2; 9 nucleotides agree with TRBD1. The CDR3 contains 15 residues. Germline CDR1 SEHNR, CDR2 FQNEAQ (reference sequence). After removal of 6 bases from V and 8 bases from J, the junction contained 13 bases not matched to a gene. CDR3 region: CASSSYRGRGGGYTF. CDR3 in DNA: TGTGCCAGCAGTTCCTACAGGGGGCGCGGTGGGGGCTACACCTTC.

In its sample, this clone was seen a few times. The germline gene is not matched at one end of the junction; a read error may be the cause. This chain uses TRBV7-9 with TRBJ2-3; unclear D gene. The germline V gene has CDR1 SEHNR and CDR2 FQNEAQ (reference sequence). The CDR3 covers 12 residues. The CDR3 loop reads CSSSPLSDTQYF. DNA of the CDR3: TGTTCCAGCAGCCCCCTTTCAGATACGCAGTATTTT.

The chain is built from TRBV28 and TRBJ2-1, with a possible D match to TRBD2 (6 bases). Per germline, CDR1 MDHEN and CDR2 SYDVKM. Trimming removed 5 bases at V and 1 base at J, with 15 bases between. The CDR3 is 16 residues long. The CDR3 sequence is CASSAPGDSSYNEQFF. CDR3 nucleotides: TGTGCCAGCAGTGCCCCCGGGGACTCTTCCTACAATGAGCAGTTCTTC.

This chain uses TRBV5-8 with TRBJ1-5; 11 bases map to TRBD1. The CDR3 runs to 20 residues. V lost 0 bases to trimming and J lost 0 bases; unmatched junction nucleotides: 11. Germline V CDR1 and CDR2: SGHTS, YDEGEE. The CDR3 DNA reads TGTGCCAGCAGCTTGGAGTTGGGGACAGGGGGGAGAACTAGCAATCAGCCCCAGCATTTT. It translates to CASSLELGTGGRTSNQPQHF.

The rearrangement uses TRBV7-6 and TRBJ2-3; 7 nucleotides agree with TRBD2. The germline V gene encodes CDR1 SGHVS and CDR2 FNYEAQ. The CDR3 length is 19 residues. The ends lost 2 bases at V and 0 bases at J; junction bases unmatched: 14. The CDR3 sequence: CASSLRDLGRGISTDTQYF. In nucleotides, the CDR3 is TGTGCCAGCAGCTTAAGGGATCTGGGGCGGGGGATAAGCACAGATACGCAGTATTTT.

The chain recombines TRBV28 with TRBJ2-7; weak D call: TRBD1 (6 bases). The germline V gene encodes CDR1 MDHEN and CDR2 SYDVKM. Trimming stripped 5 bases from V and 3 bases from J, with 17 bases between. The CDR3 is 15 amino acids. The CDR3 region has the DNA TGTGCCAGCAGTCCTCCCCAAGGGGGAAACTACGAGCAGTACTTC. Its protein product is CASSPPQGGNYEQYF. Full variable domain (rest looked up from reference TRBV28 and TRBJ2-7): DVKVTQSSRYLVKRTGEKVFLECVQDMDHENMFWYRQDPGLGLRLIYFSYDVKMKEKGDIPEGYSVSREKKERFSLILESASTNQTSMYLCASSPPQGGNYEQYFGPGTRLTVT.

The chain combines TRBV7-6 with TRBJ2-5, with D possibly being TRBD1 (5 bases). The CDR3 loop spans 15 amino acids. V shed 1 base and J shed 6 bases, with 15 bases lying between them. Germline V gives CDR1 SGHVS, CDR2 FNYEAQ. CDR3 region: CASSLEGLRAKTQYF. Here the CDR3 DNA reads TGTGCCAGCAGCTTAGAGGGCCTCAGGGCGAAGACCCAGTACTTC.

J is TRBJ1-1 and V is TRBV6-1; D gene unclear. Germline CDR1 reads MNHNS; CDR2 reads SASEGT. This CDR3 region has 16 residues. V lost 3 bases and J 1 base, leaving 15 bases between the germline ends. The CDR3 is CASSDRATLKNTEAFF. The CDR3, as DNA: TGTGCCAGCAGTGATCGCGCGACTCTCAAGAACACTGAAGCTTTCTTT.

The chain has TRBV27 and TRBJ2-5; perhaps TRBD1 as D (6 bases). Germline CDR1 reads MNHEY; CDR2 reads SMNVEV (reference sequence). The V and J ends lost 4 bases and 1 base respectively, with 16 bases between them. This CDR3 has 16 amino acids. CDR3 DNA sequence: TGTGCCAGCAGTTCCCCCGCGTCAGGGGCCCAAGAGACCCAGTACTTC. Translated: CASSSPASGAQETQYF.

Here the CDR3 DNA reads TGTGCCAGCAGCTCTCGACTAGCGGGGTTCACAGATACGCAGTATTTT. Its translation is CASSSRLAGFTDTQYF. The genes are TRBV7-9 and TRBJ2-3, with 11 bases matching TRBD2. The CDR3 covers 16 residues. The V gene end was trimmed by 4 bases and the J gene end by 2 bases; junction bases not matched to a gene: 5. Germline V gene sequence: CDR1 SEHNR, CDR2 FQNEAQ (reference sequence).

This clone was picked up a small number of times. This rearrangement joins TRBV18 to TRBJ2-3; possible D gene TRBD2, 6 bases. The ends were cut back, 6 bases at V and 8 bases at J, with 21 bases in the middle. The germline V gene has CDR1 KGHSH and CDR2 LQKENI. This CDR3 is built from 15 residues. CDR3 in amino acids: CASSPRDSRGSTQYF. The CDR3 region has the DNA TGTGCCAGCTCTCCTCGGGACTCCCGGGGAAGTACGCAGTATTTT.

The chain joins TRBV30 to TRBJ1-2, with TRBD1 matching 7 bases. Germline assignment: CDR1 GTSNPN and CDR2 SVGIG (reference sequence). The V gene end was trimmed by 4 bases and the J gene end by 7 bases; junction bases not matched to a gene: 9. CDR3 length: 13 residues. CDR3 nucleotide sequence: TGTGCCTGGACAACGATTGCAGGGGGTGGCTACACCTTC. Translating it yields CAWTTIAGGGYTF.

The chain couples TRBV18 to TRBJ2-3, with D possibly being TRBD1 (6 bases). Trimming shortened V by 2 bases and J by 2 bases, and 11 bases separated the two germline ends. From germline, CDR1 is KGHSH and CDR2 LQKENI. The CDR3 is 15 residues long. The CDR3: CASSPRAGDTDTQYF. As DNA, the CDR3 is TGTGCCAGCTCACCAAGAGCAGGGGACACAGATACGCAGTATTTT.

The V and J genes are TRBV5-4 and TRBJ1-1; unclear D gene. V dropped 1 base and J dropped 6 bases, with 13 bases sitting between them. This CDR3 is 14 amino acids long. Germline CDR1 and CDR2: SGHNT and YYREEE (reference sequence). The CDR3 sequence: CASSLPGLGAEAFF. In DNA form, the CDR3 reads TGTGCCAGCAGCTTGCCAGGTCTGGGAGCTGAAGCTTTCTTT.

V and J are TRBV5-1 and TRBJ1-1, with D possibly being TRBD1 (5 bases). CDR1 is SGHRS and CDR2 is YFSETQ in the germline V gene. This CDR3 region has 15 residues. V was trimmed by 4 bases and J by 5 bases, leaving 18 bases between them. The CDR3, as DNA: TGCGCCAGCAGCAGGGGCGCGGGGGGAAAGACTGAAGCTTTCTTT. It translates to CASSRGAGGKTEAFF.

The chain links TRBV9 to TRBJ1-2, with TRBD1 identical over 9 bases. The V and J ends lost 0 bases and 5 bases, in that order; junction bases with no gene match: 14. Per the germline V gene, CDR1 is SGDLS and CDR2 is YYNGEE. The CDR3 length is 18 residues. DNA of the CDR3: TGTGCCAGCAGCGTAGATTTGGGACAGGGACTCTATTCGTATGGCTACACCTTC. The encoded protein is CASSVDLGQGLYSYGYTF.

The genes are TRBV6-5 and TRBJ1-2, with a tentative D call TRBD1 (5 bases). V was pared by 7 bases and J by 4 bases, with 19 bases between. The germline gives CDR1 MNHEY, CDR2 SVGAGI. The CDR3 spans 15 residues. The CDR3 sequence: CASTSGTGRTYGYTF. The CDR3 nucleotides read TGTGCCAGCACCTCAGGGACTGGGAGGACCTATGGCTACACCTTC.

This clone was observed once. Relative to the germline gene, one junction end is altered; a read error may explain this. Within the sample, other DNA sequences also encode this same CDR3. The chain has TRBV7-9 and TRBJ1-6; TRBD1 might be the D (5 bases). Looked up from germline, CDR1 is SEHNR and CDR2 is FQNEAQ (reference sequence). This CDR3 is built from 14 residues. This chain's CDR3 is CASSPYSDNSPLHF. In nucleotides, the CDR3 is TGTGCCAGCAGCCCATACTCGGACAATTCGCCCCTCCACTTT.

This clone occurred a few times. As DNA, the CDR3 is TGTGCCAGCAGTGATAGGGAGGCGCCGGACACTGAAGCTTTCTTT. It codes for CASSDREAPDTEAFF. The V gene is TRBV2, the J gene TRBJ1-1, with D unclear. Germline V gives CDR1 SNHLY, CDR2 FYNNEI. This CDR3 is 15 amino acids long. V dropped 3 bases and J dropped 3 bases, with 14 bases sitting between them.

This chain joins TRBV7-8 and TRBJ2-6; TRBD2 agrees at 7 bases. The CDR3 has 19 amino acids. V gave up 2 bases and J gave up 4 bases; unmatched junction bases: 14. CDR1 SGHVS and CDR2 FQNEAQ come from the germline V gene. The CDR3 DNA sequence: TGTGCCAGCAGCTTAAGGGCTAGCGGCCTACCAGGGGGGGCCAACGTCCTGACTTTC. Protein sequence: CASSLRASGLPGGANVLTF. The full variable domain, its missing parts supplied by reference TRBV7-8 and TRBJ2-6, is GAGVSQSPRYKVAKRGQDVALRCDPISGHVSLFWYQQALGQGPEFLTYFQNEAQLDKSGLPSDRFFAERPEGSVSTLKIQRTQQEDSAVYLCASSLRASGLPGGANVLTFGAGSRLTVL.

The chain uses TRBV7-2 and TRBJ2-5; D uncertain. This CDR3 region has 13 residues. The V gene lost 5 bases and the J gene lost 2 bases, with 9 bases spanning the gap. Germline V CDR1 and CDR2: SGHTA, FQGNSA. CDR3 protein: CASSRERQETQYF. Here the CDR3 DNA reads TGTGCCAGCAGCCGCGAACGACAAGAGACCCAGTACTTC. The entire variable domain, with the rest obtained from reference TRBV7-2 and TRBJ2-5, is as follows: GAGVSQSPSNKVTEKGKDVELRCDPISGHTALYWYRQSLGQGLEFLIYFQGNSAPDKSGLPSDRFSAERTGGSVSTLTIQRTQQEDSAVYLCASSRERQETQYFGPGTRLLVL.

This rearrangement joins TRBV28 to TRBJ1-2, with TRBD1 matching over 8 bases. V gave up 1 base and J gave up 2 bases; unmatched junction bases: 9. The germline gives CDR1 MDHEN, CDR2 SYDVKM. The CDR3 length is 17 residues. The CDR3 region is CASSLFVTGDANYGYTF. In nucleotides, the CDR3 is TGTGCCAGCAGTTTATTTGTGACAGGGGATGCCAACTATGGCTACACCTTC.

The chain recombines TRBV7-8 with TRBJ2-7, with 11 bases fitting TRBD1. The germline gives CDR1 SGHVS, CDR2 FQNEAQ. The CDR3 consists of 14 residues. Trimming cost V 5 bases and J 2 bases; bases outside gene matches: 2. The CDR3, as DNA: TGTGCCAGCAGCCGGACAGGGGGCCCCTACGAGCAGTACTTC. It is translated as CASSRTGGPYEQYF.

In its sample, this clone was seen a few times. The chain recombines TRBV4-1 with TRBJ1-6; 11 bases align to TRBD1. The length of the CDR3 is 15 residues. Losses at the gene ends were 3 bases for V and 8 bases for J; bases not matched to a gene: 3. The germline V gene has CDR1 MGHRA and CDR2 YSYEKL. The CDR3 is CASSQRDRGYSPLHF. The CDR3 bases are TGCGCCAGCAGCCAGCGGGACAGGGGGTATTCACCCCTCCACTTT.

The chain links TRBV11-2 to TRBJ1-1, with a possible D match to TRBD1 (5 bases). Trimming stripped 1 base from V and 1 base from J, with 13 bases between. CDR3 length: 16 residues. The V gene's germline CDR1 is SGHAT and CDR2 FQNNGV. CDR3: CASSLAVNRPNTEAFF. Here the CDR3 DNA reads TGTGCCAGCAGCTTAGCAGTAAACAGGCCGAACACTGAAGCTTTCTTT.

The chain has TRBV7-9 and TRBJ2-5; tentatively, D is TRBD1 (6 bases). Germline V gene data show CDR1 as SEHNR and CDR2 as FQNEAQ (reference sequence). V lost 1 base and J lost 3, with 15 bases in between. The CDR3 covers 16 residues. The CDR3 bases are TGTGCCAGCAGCTTAGGAATTTTCCGACAGGAAGAGACCCAGTACTTC. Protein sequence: CASSLGIFRQEETQYF.

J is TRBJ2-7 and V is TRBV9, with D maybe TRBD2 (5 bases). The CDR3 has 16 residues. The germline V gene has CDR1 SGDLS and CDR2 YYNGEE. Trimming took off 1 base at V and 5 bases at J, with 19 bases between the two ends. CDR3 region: CASSVSGLADRHEQYF. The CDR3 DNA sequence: TGTGCCAGCAGCGTATCGGGGTTGGCCGATCGCCACGAGCAGTACTTC.

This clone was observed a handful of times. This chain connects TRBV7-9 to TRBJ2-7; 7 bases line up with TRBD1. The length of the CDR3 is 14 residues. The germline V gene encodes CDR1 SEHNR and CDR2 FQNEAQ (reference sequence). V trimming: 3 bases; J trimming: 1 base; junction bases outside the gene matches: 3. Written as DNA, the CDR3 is TGTGCCAGCAGCTTCGGGACAGCTTCCTACGAGCAGTACTTC. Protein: CASSFGTASYEQYF.